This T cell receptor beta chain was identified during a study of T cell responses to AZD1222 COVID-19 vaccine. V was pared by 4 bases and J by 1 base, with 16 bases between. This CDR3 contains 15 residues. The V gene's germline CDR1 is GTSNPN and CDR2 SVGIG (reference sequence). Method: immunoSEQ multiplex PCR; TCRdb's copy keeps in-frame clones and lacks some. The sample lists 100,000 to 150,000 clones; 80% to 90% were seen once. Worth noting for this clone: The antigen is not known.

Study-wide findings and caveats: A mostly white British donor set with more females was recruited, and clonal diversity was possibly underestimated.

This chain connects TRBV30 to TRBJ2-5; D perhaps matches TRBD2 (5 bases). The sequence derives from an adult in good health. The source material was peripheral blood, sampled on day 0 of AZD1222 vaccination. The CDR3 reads CAWNQYGEPQETQYF. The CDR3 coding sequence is TGTGCCTGGAACCAATACGGGGAACCCCAAGAGACCCAGTACTTC.